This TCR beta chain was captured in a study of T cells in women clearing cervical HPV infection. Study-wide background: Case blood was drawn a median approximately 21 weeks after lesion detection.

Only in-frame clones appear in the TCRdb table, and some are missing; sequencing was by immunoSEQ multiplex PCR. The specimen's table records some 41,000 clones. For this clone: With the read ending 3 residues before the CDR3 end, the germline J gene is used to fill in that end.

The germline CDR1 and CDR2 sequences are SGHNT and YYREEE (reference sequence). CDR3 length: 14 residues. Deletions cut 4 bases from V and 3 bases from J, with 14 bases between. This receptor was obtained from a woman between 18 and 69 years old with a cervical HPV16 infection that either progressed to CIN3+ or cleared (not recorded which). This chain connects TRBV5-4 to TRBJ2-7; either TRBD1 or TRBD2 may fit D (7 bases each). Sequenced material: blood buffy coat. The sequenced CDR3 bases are TGTGCCAGCAGCGAGGGGAGGGGGCACTACGAG. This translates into CASSEGRGHYE. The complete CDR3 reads CASSEGRGHYEQYF. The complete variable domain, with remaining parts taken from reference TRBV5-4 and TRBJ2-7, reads ETGVTQSPTHLIKTRGQQVTLRCSSQSGHNTVSWYQQALGQGPQFIFQYYREEENGRGNFPPRFSGLQFPNYSSELNVNALELDDSALYLCASSEGRGHYEQYFGPGTRLTVT.